The clone carrying this T cell receptor beta chain was counted at least ten times. Its antigen is not identified. It was RNA transcripts that yielded the amplified TCR beta CDR3 regions. The HTBI primer set was used in a first-round RT-PCR of the TCR CDR3. TCRdb independently ran MiXCR on the multiplex PCR reads; one entry per CDR3 protein. The repertoire consists of over 250,000 distinct CDR3 sequences, with approximately 15% occurring once and the leading ten covering roughly 53%. These data originate in a study of T cells in Graves' hyperthyroidism and ophthalmopathy. Notes on the study in general: Ophthalmopathy was model-predicted a median roughly 6.3 months pre-onset. Most thyroid clonotypes expanded above 0.001 were also detected in blood.

This CDR3 is 12 amino acids long. Trimming removed 6 bases at V and 7 bases at J, with 12 bases between. Exclusion criteria comprised uncontrolled infection, other autoimmune disease, pregnancy or lactation. PBMCs were obtained from 7.5 to 10 ml fresh peripheral blood. Sequences were obtained from blood. V and J are TRBV12-3 or TRBV12-4 and TRBJ1-1; D perhaps matches TRBD1 (5 bases). The sequence derives from a woman in her fifties or sixties with Graves' ophthalmopathy. In nucleotides, the CDR3 is TGTGCCAGCAGCTCCGGGACTCGTGAAGCTTTCTTT. It specifies CASSSGTREAFF.